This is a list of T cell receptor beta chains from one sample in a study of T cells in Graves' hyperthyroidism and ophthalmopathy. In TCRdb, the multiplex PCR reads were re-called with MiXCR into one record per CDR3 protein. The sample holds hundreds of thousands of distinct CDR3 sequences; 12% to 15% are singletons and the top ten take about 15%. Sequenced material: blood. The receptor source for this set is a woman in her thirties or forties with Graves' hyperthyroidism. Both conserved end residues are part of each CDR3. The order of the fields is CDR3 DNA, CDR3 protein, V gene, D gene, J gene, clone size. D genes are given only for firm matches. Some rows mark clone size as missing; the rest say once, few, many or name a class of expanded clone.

DNA: TGTGCCAGGACAGCTGGGACTAGCGCTGAGGAGACCCAGTACTTC
CDR3: CARTAGTSAEETQYF
V: TRBV10-3
D: TRBD2
J: TRBJ2-5
size: -

DNA: TGCGCCAGCAGCTTGGCCGATGGATTAAACTACGAGCAGTACTTC
CDR3: CASSLADGLNYEQYF
V: TRBV5-1
D: -
J: TRBJ2-7
size: few

DNA: TGTGCCAGCAGTCCAGCCCGGATAACTAATGAAAAACTGTTTTTT
CDR3: CASSPARITNEKLFF
V: TRBV6-1
D: -
J: TRBJ1-4
size: -

DNA: TGTGCCAACCTGACAGCTAACTACGAGCAGTACTTC
CDR3: CANLTANYEQYF
V: TRBV6-1
D: -
J: TRBJ2-7
size: many

DNA: TGTGCCAGCAGTACGCGGGACAGTCCAAGGGAGACCCAGTACTTC
CDR3: CASSTRDSPRETQYF
V: TRBV28
D: -
J: TRBJ2-5
size: many

DNA: TGTGCCAGCTCACCCCAACCCCAAGTTCACCTTGAAGCTTTCTTT
CDR3: CASSPQPQVHLEAFF
V: TRBV18
D: -
J: TRBJ1-1
size: many

DNA: TGTGCCTGGGGACAGATAAATCAGCCCCAGCATTTT
CDR3: CAWGQINQPQHF
V: TRBV30
D: -
J: TRBJ1-5
size: many

DNA: TGCAGTGCTAGAGACTCGGGACACCCCAGGGAGACCCAGTACTTC
CDR3: CSARDSGHPRETQYF
V: TRBV20-1
D: -
J: TRBJ2-5
size: few

DNA: TGTGCCAGCAGCGGTCGGGCTAGCGGGAAAGCAGATACGCAGTATTTT
CDR3: CASSGRASGKADTQYF
V: TRBV13
D: TRBD2
J: TRBJ2-3
size: many

DNA: TGCAGTGCTAGGGGACTAGACTCCTACGAGCAGTACTTC
CDR3: CSARGLDSYEQYF
V: TRBV20-1
D: TRBD2
J: TRBJ2-7
size: many

DNA: TGTGCCAGCAGTCGCGGACAACTGAACACTGAAGCTTTCTTT
CDR3: CASSRGQLNTEAFF
V: TRBV19
D: -
J: TRBJ1-1
size: many

DNA: TGTGCCAGCATCCCCACCAGAGGGGCCCACGAGCAGTACTTC
CDR3: CASIPTRGAHEQYF
V: TRBV7-8
D: -
J: TRBJ2-7
size: many

DNA: TGTGCCAGCAGCCAAGGTCAGAGGGTCGAGCAGTACTTC
CDR3: CASSQGQRVEQYF
V: TRBV3-1
D: -
J: TRBJ2-7
size: many

DNA: TGTGCCAGCAGCCAAACTAGCGGGAGTTTTTCCGAGCAGTACTTC
CDR3: CASSQTSGSFSEQYF
V: TRBV14
D: TRBD2
J: TRBJ2-7
size: -

DNA: TGTGCCAGCAGTTTTTGGAGTGGGGGGGGGGTTGAAGCTTTCTTT
CDR3: CASSFWSGGGVEAFF
V: TRBV28
D: -
J: TRBJ1-1
size: many

DNA: TGTGCCACCAGCAGAGCTGCGACAGTGAACACTGAAGCTTTCTTT
CDR3: CATSRAATVNTEAFF
V: TRBV15
D: -
J: TRBJ1-1
size: -

DNA: TGTGCCAGCAGCCATACTAGCGGACAACCCTACAATGAGCAGTTCTTC
CDR3: CASSHTSGQPYNEQFF
V: TRBV14
D: TRBD2
J: TRBJ2-1
size: -

DNA: TGTGCCAGCAGTTACTCGAAAGGACTAGCGGGGACATACAATGAGCAGTTCTTC
CDR3: CASSYSKGLAGTYNEQFF
V: TRBV6-6
D: TRBD2
J: TRBJ2-1
size: few

DNA: TGTGCCAGCAGCTTCGAGACCGGGGAGCTGTTTTTT
CDR3: CASSFETGELFF
V: TRBV7-3
D: -
J: TRBJ2-2
size: many

DNA: TGTGCCAGCAGCCATGCAGGGGGTATGAACACTGAAGCTTTCTTT
CDR3: CASSHAGGMNTEAFF
V: TRBV3-1
D: TRBD1
J: TRBJ1-1
size: -